The 31 T cell receptor beta chains given below trace back to one sample, sequenced in a study of blood T cell repertoires in COVID-19. The table came from immunoSEQ multiplex PCR; TCRdb's copy has only in-frame clones and leaves some out. There are more than 200,000 clones in the sample; about four fifths occur only once, and under 11% lies in the top ten. Material: peripheral blood. These receptors all stem from a woman of 80 years or more with acute or convalescent COVID-19.

This clone was found a few times. The rearrangement links TRBV5-1 to TRBJ2-3, with 15 positions matching TRBD2. This CDR3 region has 18 residues. Per germline, CDR1 SGHRS and CDR2 YFSETQ. J was trimmed by 0 bases and V by 4 bases; bases with no gene match: 6. The CDR3 sequence is CASSQGLAGGSSTDTQYF. CDR3 coding DNA: TGCGCCAGCAGCCAGGGACTAGCGGGGGGCTCTAGCACAGATACGCAGTATTTT.

This rearrangement joins TRBV6-4 to TRBJ1-1; no reliable D call. The CDR3 runs 13 residues. V lost 8 bases and J 3 bases, leaving 13 bases between the germline ends. Germline-derived CDR1 and CDR2 are MRHNA and SNTAGT. CDR3 sequence: CASAAEVHTEAFF. The CDR3 nucleotides read TGTGCCAGCGCTGCGGAGGTTCACACTGAAGCTTTCTTT.

The chain recombines TRBV28 with TRBJ2-7; the match to TRBD1 covers 7 bases. Per germline, CDR1 MDHEN and CDR2 SYDVKM. The CDR3 runs to 15 residues. The ends lost 8 bases at V and 2 bases at J; junction bases unmatched: 12. The CDR3 loop reads CASSPPGTEAYEQYF. For the CDR3, the DNA is TGTGCCAGCTCTCCCCCCGGGACAGAGGCCTACGAGCAGTACTTC.

The chain links TRBV5-1 to TRBJ2-5; possible D gene TRBD2, 6 bases. This CDR3 is 14 amino acids long. From germline, CDR1 is SGHRS and CDR2 YFSETQ. V gave up 4 bases and J gave up 7 bases, with 17 bases separating them. CDR3 loop: CASSPGRLEGTQYF. CDR3 DNA: TGCGCCAGCAGCCCTGGACGGTTGGAGGGGACCCAGTACTTC.

This clone has more than one count but fewer than ten. The V gene is TRBV5-1, the J gene TRBJ2-2, with TRBD1 identical over 9 bases. The V gene's germline CDR1 is SGHRS and CDR2 YFSETQ. CDR3 size: 16 residues. Germline trimming cut 4 bases from V and 4 bases from J; bases unmatched to any gene: 8. The CDR3 reads CASSLGQGRGTGELFF. The CDR3 bases are TGCGCCAGCAGCCTGGGACAGGGAAGGGGCACCGGGGAGCTGTTTTTT.

The genes are TRBV2 and TRBJ1-5; 9 bases agree with TRBD1. The CDR3 consists of 15 residues. V gave up 4 bases and J gave up 1 base; unmatched junction bases: 2. CDR1 and CDR2 (germline): SNHLY, FYNNEI. The CDR3 reads CASSGQGGSNQPQHF. The DNA for the CDR3 is TGTGCCAGCAGTGGACAGGGGGGCAGCAATCAGCCCCAGCATTTT.

The rearrangement joins TRBV6-2 or TRBV6-3 to TRBJ2-6; weak D call: TRBD1 (5 bases). Trimming removed 5 bases from V and 0 bases from J, with 17 bases in between. The CDR3 sequence is 18 residues long. Looked up from germline, CDR1 is MNHEY and CDR2 is SVGEGT. CDR3 protein: CASSPLKQGLSGANVLTF. Written as DNA, the CDR3 is TGTGCCAGCAGTCCCCTCAAGCAGGGCCTCTCTGGGGCCAACGTCCTGACTTTC.

This clone has a single count. This chain connects TRBV28 to TRBJ1-6; D is undetermined. CDR1 and CDR2 (germline): MDHEN, SYDVKM. The CDR3 length is 15 residues. The V end was cut by 6 bases, the J end by 8 bases, with 17 bases between. CDR3 in DNA: TGTGCCAGCAGCCACCCCGGAGGGCGGGATTCACCCCTCCACTTT. Protein product: CASSHPGGRDSPLHF.

The chain carries TRBV6-1 and TRBJ1-5; tentative D call: TRBD1 (5 bases). This CDR3 region has 14 residues. The ends were cut back, 3 bases at V and 4 bases at J, with 10 bases in the middle. Germline V CDR1 and CDR2: MNHNS, SASEGT. CDR3 amino acids: CASSEYGGNQPQHF. CDR3 coding DNA: TGTGCCAGCAGTGAGTATGGGGGGAATCAGCCCCAGCATTTT.

The rearrangement uses TRBV7-9 and TRBJ2-2; D is unclear. The CDR3 length is 13 residues. The germline V and J ends were trimmed by 4 bases and 2 bases, with 5 bases remaining between them. Germline V gene lookup returns CDR1 SEHNR and CDR2 FQNEAQ (reference sequence). The CDR3 sequence is CASSSSNTGELFF. CDR3 bases: TGTGCCAGCAGCTCATCCAACACCGGGGAGCTGTTTTTT.

J is TRBJ1-5 and V is TRBV7-2; D is unresolved. The V gene's germline CDR1 is SGHTA and CDR2 FQGNSA. Trimming took 2 bases from V and 1 from J, leaving 6 bases between them. This CDR3 contains 14 residues. The CDR3 loop reads CASSLNPSNQPQHF. The CDR3 DNA follows: TGTGCCAGCAGCTTAAATCCGAGCAATCAGCCCCAGCATTTT.

V gene TRBV29-1 combines with J gene TRBJ2-5; D is perhaps TRBD2 (5 bases). V lost 3 bases and J 5 bases, leaving 10 bases between the germline ends. The CDR3 is 12 residues long. Germline-derived CDR1 and CDR2 are SQVTM and ANQGSEA. The CDR3 reads CSVDLRGETQYF. The DNA for the CDR3 is TGCAGCGTTGATTTACGAGGGGAGACCCAGTACTTC.

This chain links TRBV7-2 with TRBJ1-1, with D unresolved. This CDR3 is built from 17 residues. Germline assignment: CDR1 SGHTA and CDR2 FQGNSA. Trimming stripped 0 bases from V and 3 bases from J, with 17 bases between. Here the CDR3 DNA reads TGTGCCAGCAGCTTAGCTGGCGGACGGAGGTGGGACACTGAAGCTTTCTTT. This sequence encodes CASSLAGGRRWDTEAFF.

The V gene is TRBV27, the J gene TRBJ2-7, with 7 bases that match TRBD2. Germline loops: CDR1 MNHEY, CDR2 SMNVEV (reference sequence). The CDR3 is 14 amino acids. V gave up 3 bases and J gave up 3 bases; unmatched junction bases: 5. CDR3 sequence reads: CASSFGAGHYEQYF. The DNA for the CDR3 is TGTGCCAGCAGTTTCGGAGCGGGGCACTACGAGCAGTACTTC.

This chain links TRBV2 with TRBJ1-2; perhaps TRBD1 as D (6 bases). The CDR3 runs to 14 residues. The germline CDR1 and CDR2 sequences are SNHLY and FYNNEI. The V gene lost 4 bases and the J gene lost 4 bases, with 13 bases spanning the gap. The CDR3 spells CASSALGAAYGYTF. As DNA, the CDR3 is TGTGCCAGCAGTGCTTTGGGGGCTGCCTATGGCTACACCTTC.

As to this clone: The likely explanation is a read error, given a far larger clone one base away. This chain links TRBV30 with TRBJ1-2, with D perhaps TRBD1 (6 bases). The CDR3 runs 13 residues. Germline loops: CDR1 GTSNPN, CDR2 SVGIG (reference sequence). The CDR3: CPYNDGGPGGYTF. CDR3 sequence (DNA): TGTCCCTACAACGACGGGGGGCCGGGGGGCTACACCTTC.

The CDR3 sequence: CASSEWLGGTDTQYF. CDR3 nucleotide sequence: TGTGCCAGCAGTGAATGGCTAGGGGGCACAGATACGCAGTATTTT. The chain has TRBV6-1 and TRBJ2-3; D might be TRBD1 (5 bases). The germline V and J ends were trimmed by 2 bases and 1 base, with 10 bases remaining between them. Germline CDR1 MNHNS, CDR2 SASEGT. There are 15 residues in the CDR3.

The chain has TRBV30 and TRBJ1-5, with D possibly TRBD1 on 5 matching bases. The CDR3 length is 15 residues. Germline lookup yields CDR1 GTSNPN and CDR2 SVGIG (reference sequence). Trimming cost V 5 bases and J 2 bases, with 16 bases left between them. CDR3: CAWGRRGRGNQPQHF. The DNA for the CDR3 is TGTGCCTGGGGACGCCGAGGCAGGGGCAATCAGCCCCAGCATTTT.

This chain joins TRBV3-1 (or the pseudogene TRBV3-2) and TRBJ1-2; tentatively, D is TRBD1 (5 bases). The CDR3 runs 15 residues. The germline gives CDR1 LGHDT, CDR2 YNNKEL (reference sequence). V lost 1 base and J lost 4, with 13 bases in between. The CDR3 is CASSQGYRPPYGYTF. CDR3 nucleotides: TGTGCCAGCAGCCAAGGATACAGGCCTCCCTATGGCTACACCTTC.

This clone was detected once. The rearrangement joins TRBV5-4 to TRBJ2-7, with no clear D. With 1 base removed from V and 2 bases from J, the gap between germline ends came to 10 bases. The CDR3 has 14 amino acids. Germline lookup yields CDR1 SGHNT and CDR2 YYREEE (reference sequence). The CDR3 nucleotides are TGTGCCAGCAGCTTGCAGAATGTGGCCTACGAGCAGTACTTC. Translation: CASSLQNVAYEQYF.

The gene calls are TRBV6-5 and TRBJ2-7; 9 positions agree with TRBD2. Trimming took 6 bases from V and 6 from J; bases not matched to a gene: 9. This CDR3 region has 14 residues. Per germline, CDR1 MNHEY and CDR2 SVGAGI. The CDR3 loop reads CASSSGTSSFEQYF. The CDR3 DNA reads as TGTGCCAGCAGCTCCGGGACTAGCAGTTTCGAGCAGTACTTC.

V gene TRBV7-2 combines with J gene TRBJ1-2; D is possibly TRBD1 (6 bases). This CDR3 has 16 residues. CDR1 is SGHTA and CDR2 is FQGNSA in the germline V gene. V dropped 6 bases and J dropped 0 bases, with 17 bases sitting between them. CDR3 loop: CASSGQGGVPNYGYTF. DNA for the CDR3: TGTGCCAGCAGTGGGCAAGGGGGGGTCCCTAACTATGGCTACACCTTC.

This chain connects TRBV28 to TRBJ1-2; D is uncertain. The germline CDR1 and CDR2 sequences are MDHEN and SYDVKM. This CDR3 spans 13 amino acids. Between the trimmed V and J ends, which lost 7 bases and 4 bases, there was a span of 13 bases. In DNA form, the CDR3 reads TGTGCCAGCATTACATCGGGGAGCTATGGCTACACCTTC. Translated, it gives CASITSGSYGYTF.

This clone showed up just a few times. The chain carries TRBV9 and TRBJ2-1; TRBD2 matches at 13 bases. This CDR3 is built from 17 residues. Germline CDR1 SGDLS, CDR2 YYNGEE. The V and J ends lost 3 bases and 7 bases, in that order; junction bases with no gene match: 10. CDR3 nucleotides: TGTGCCAGCAGCGCCGCAGGTGGACTAGCGGGGGCAAATGAGCAGTTCTTC. This sequence encodes CASSAAGGLAGANEQFF.

The gene calls are TRBV11-2 and TRBJ2-5; D is possibly TRBD1 (5 bases). The CDR3 is 13 amino acids. The V gene's germline CDR1 is SGHAT and CDR2 FQNNGV. V was shortened by 3 bases and J by 2 bases, with 7 bases between the two germline ends. DNA for the CDR3: TGTGCCAGCAGCTTTACAGGTCAAGAGACCCAGTACTTC. Residues: CASSFTGQETQYF.

This chain links TRBV2 with TRBJ2-1; D uncertain. The germline V gene encodes CDR1 SNHLY and CDR2 FYNNEI. V lost 1 base, J lost 9 bases, and 13 bases lay in between. This CDR3 has 14 residues. CDR3 protein: CASSEGFQRFEQFF. The DNA of the CDR3 is TGTGCCAGCAGTGAAGGGTTCCAACGGTTTGAGCAGTTCTTC.

This chain links TRBV19 with TRBJ2-1; TRBD2 is a possible D gene (5 bases). Germline V lookup: CDR1 LNHDA, CDR2 SQIVND (reference sequence). The V and J ends lost 4 bases and 2 bases respectively, with 18 bases between them. The CDR3 runs 17 residues. In DNA, the CDR3 is TGTGCCAGTAGTAACCTTGGGAGCGGCCCAACCTACAATGAGCAGTTCTTC. This codes for CASSNLGSGPTYNEQFF.

About this clone: Other DNA sequences in this sample translate to the same CDR3. DNA of the CDR3: TGTGCCAGCTCACCAGGCACAACTAATGAAAAACTGTTTTTT. It codes for CASSPGTTNEKLFF. The chain carries TRBV18 and TRBJ1-4; D gene ambiguous. Trimming cost V 2 bases and J 0 bases, with 4 bases left between them. Germline V gives CDR1 KGHSH, CDR2 LQKENI. The CDR3 contains 14 residues.

The J gene is TRBJ2-5, the V gene TRBV5-1; tentatively, D is TRBD2 (6 bases). The V end lost 4 bases, the J end lost 1 base, and 14 bases lay between the germline ends. CDR3 length: 15 amino acids. The germline V gene has CDR1 SGHRS and CDR2 YFSETQ. CDR3 residues: CASSLGTAVQETQYF. The CDR3 region has the DNA TGCGCCAGCAGCCTGGGGACTGCCGTCCAAGAGACCCAGTACTTC.

The chain employs TRBV7-6 and TRBJ1-1; TRBD1 aligns across 12 bases. Germline trimming cut 0 bases from V and 4 bases from J; bases unmatched to any gene: 6. Germline assignment: CDR1 SGHVS and CDR2 FNYEAQ. The CDR3 length is 17 residues. The chain's CDR3 is CASSLAGGQGAGTEAFF. CDR3 nucleotides: TGTGCCAGCAGCTTAGCCGGGGGACAGGGGGCAGGCACTGAAGCTTTCTTT.

This rearrangement joins TRBV28 to TRBJ2-1; 8 nucleotides align to TRBD1. With 4 bases clipped from V and 7 bases from J, the junction kept 9 bases outside the gene matches. Germline CDR1 is MDHEN and CDR2 is SYDVKM. This CDR3 region has 15 residues. CDR3 region: CASSSPGTGLNEQFF. CDR3 DNA: TGTGCCAGCAGTTCGCCCGGGACAGGATTGAATGAGCAGTTCTTC.